Listed here are 32 T cell receptor beta chains from one sample, sequenced in a study of cytomegalovirus exposure and HLA in healthy donors. Clones were read by immunoSEQ multiplex PCR, and TCRdb kept only the in-frame ones, dropping some. There are around 120,000 clones in the sample; 70% to 90% occur only once, and 1.9% lies in the top ten. The sequenced sample consisted of PBMCs. The source of these receptors is a woman younger than 30 in good health and CMV-seronegative.

The chain uses TRBV28 and TRBJ2-5; 8 bases align to TRBD1. The V gene end was trimmed by 5 bases and the J gene end by 3 bases; junction bases not matched to a gene: 5. Germline V gene data show CDR1 as MDHEN and CDR2 as SYDVKM. The CDR3 loop spans 14 amino acids. CDR3 coding DNA: TGTGCCAGCAGTGTCGGGACAGGCAAAGAGACCCAGTACTTC. Its protein is CASSVGTGKETQYF.

About this clone itself: In the same sample, other DNA sequences code for this CDR3. This chain connects TRBV5-1 to TRBJ2-7, with TRBD1 matching 8 bases. This CDR3 comprises 14 residues. CDR1 and CDR2 from the germline V gene are SGHRS and YFSETQ. With 4 bases clipped from V and 1 base from J, the junction kept 4 bases outside the gene matches. CDR3 sequence reads: CASSLRQGSYEQYF. CDR3 bases: TGCGCCAGCAGCCTAAGACAGGGGTCCTACGAGCAGTACTTC. The full variable domain, completed using reference TRBV5-1 and TRBJ2-7, is KAGVTQTPRYLIKTRGQQVTLSCSPISGHRSVSWYQQTPGQGLQFLFEYFSETQRNKGNFPGRFSGRQFSNSRSEMNVSTLELGDSALYLCASSLRQGSYEQYFGPGTRLTVT.

V gene TRBV4-2 combines with J gene TRBJ2-7; D is unresolved. CDR3 length equals 13 residues. The V and J ends lost 0 bases and 2 bases respectively, with 5 bases between them. Germline CDR1 is LGHNA and CDR2 is YNFKEQ. CDR3 nucleotides: TGTGCCAGCAGCCAAGATCGGGCCTACGAGCAGTACTTC. This translates into CASSQDRAYEQYF.

This chain joins TRBV28 and TRBJ1-2, with TRBD1 matching over 7 bases. Losses at the gene ends were 3 bases for V and 7 bases for J; bases not matched to a gene: 14. The length of the CDR3 is 16 residues. CDR1 is MDHEN and CDR2 is SYDVKM in the germline V gene. In nucleotides, the CDR3 is TGTGCCAGCAGTTTCCGCTTGACAGGGTCTAGGAGTGGCTACACCTTC. Its protein product is CASSFRLTGSRSGYTF.

This rearrangement joins TRBV30 to TRBJ2-2; the D gene is possibly TRBD1 (5 bases). Between the trimmed V and J ends, which lost 2 bases and 3 bases, there was a span of 13 bases. Germline V gives CDR1 GTSNPN, CDR2 SVGIG (reference sequence). The CDR3 length is 15 residues. CDR3 residues: CAWSPADRHTGELFF. The CDR3 DNA follows: TGTGCCTGGAGTCCGGCTGACAGACACACCGGGGAGCTGTTTTTT.

The chain uses TRBV28 and TRBJ2-4; possible D gene TRBD2, 5 bases. Per germline, CDR1 MDHEN and CDR2 SYDVKM. V gave up 5 bases and J gave up 11 bases, with 10 bases separating them. The CDR3 consists of 11 residues. CDR3 coding DNA: TGTGCCAGCAGTCCCGACTACCTTCAGTACTTC. Translation: CASSPDYLQYF.

Details on this clone: Other DNA sequences in this sample translate to the same CDR3. J is TRBJ2-2 and V is TRBV18; D gene ambiguous. Trimming took off 0 bases at V and 4 bases at J, with 3 bases between the two ends. The CDR3 extends over 13 amino acids. Looked up from germline, CDR1 is KGHSH and CDR2 is LQKENI. Written as DNA, the CDR3 is TGTGCCAGCTCACCACCCTCCACCGGGGAGCTGTTTTTT. Translating gives CASSPPSTGELFF.

The chain recombines TRBV27 with TRBJ1-4, with D possibly TRBD1 on 6 matching bases. Germline CDR1 reads MNHEY; CDR2 reads SMNVEV (reference sequence). This CDR3 is built from 15 residues. V lost 3 bases and J 1 base, leaving 9 bases between the germline ends. The chain's CDR3 is CASSFTGRTNEKLFF. The DNA for the CDR3 is TGTGCCAGCAGTTTTACAGGGAGAACTAATGAAAAACTGTTTTTT.

The rearrangement links TRBV6-1 to TRBJ2-7; 7 positions agree with TRBD2. Trimming at V came to 0 bases and at J to 5 bases, leaving 7 bases not matched to a gene. CDR3 length: 15 residues. Germline assignment: CDR1 MNHNS and CDR2 SASEGT. CDR3 in amino acids: CASSEARGGGHEQYF. The CDR3 bases are TGTGCCAGCAGTGAAGCGCGCGGCGGGGGTCACGAGCAGTACTTC.

This sequence joins TRBV2 and TRBJ2-7; 12 bases are a match to TRBD2. The V gene's germline CDR1 is SNHLY and CDR2 FYNNEI. The CDR3 runs to 14 residues. V lost 4 bases, J lost 4 bases, and 2 bases stayed unmatched. This CDR3 is CASSAGLAGYEQYF. DNA for the CDR3: TGTGCCAGCAGTGCAGGACTAGCGGGGTACGAGCAGTACTTC.

The chain uses TRBV28 and TRBJ1-1; D perhaps matches TRBD1 (5 bases). This CDR3 is built from 18 residues. The V and J ends lost 2 bases and 4 bases respectively, with 23 bases between them. CDR1 MDHEN and CDR2 SYDVKM come from the germline V gene. DNA for the CDR3: TGTGCCAGCAGTTTAGGGGGGATGGAGGGGCGCGTCAGCACTGAAGCTTTCTTT. This translates into CASSLGGMEGRVSTEAFF.

V and J are TRBV19 and TRBJ1-5; 7 positions agree with TRBD1. This CDR3 spans 18 amino acids. Germline lookup yields CDR1 LNHDA and CDR2 SQIVND (reference sequence). The J segment lost 0 bases and the V segment lost 4 bases, leaving 12 bases of the junction unmatched. The CDR3 DNA reads as TGTGCCAGTAGTAACCCGACAGGGACAATTCATAGCAATCAGCCCCAGCATTTT. Amino acid sequence: CASSNPTGTIHSNQPQHF.

This chain connects TRBV30 to TRBJ1-3; TRBD1 might be the D (5 bases). Germline V lookup: CDR1 GTSNPN, CDR2 SVGIG (reference sequence). Between the trimmed V and J ends, which lost 0 bases and 0 bases, there was a span of 15 bases. CDR3 length: 17 residues. This CDR3 reads CAWSVVLGASSGNTIYF. The CDR3 coding sequence is TGTGCCTGGAGTGTTGTATTAGGGGCGAGCTCTGGAAACACCATATATTTT. Filled out from reference TRBV30 and TRBJ1-3, the complete variable domain reads SQTIHQWPATLVQPVGSPLSLECTVEGTSNPNLYWYRQAAGRGLQLLFYSVGIGQISSEVPQNLSASRPQDRQFILSSKKLLLSDSGFYLCAWSVVLGASSGNTIYFGEGSWLTVV.

J is TRBJ2-7 and V is TRBV6-5; a weak D match, TRBD2 (5 bases). The CDR3 length is 12 residues. Germline V gene data show CDR1 as MNHEY and CDR2 as SVGAGI. With 7 bases removed from V and 3 bases from J, the gap between germline ends came to 10 bases. The CDR3 protein is CASKAVSYEQYF. CDR3 bases: TGTGCCAGCAAAGCGGTCAGCTACGAGCAGTACTTC.

The J gene is TRBJ2-2, the V gene TRBV25-1, with D possibly TRBD1 on 5 matching bases. Germline V gene data show CDR1 as MGHDK and CDR2 as SYGVNS. The ends were cut back, 4 bases at V and 4 bases at J, with 19 bases in the middle. This CDR3 has 17 residues. CDR3 nucleotides: TGTGCCAGCAGTGGCGCTTATAGGACACAAGTCACCGGGGAGCTGTTTTTT. Amino acids: CASSGAYRTQVTGELFF. The full variable domain, its missing parts supplied by reference TRBV25-1 and TRBJ2-2, is EADIYQTPRYLVIGTGKKITLECSQTMGHDKMYWYQQDPGMELHLIHYSYGVNSTEKGDLSSESTVSRIRTEHFPLTLESARPSHTSQYLCASSGAYRTQVTGELFFGEGSRLTVL.

The chain is built from TRBV9 and TRBJ2-1, with D perhaps matching TRBD1 (5 bases). Germline V gene data show CDR1 as SGDLS and CDR2 as YYNGEE. Trimming cost V 2 bases and J 10 bases, with 10 bases left between them. The CDR3 has 12 residues. The CDR3 nucleotides are TGTGCCAGCAGCGTTCAGGGTATCGAGCAGTTCTTC. Translated, it gives CASSVQGIEQFF.

This rearrangement joins TRBV29-1 to TRBJ2-6; D possibly corresponds to TRBD1 (6 bases). CDR3 size: 13 residues. Germline V lookup: CDR1 SQVTM, CDR2 ANQGSEA. V lost 6 bases and J 0 bases, leaving 6 bases between the germline ends. Written as DNA, the CDR3 is TGCAGCGTGGACAGCTCTGGGGCCAACGTCCTGACTTTC. This encodes CSVDSSGANVLTF.

This clone has a handful of counts. This sequence joins TRBV9 and TRBJ2-7; TRBD2 aligns across 10 bases. The CDR3 totals 18 residues. Trimming at V came to 0 bases and at J to 2 bases, leaving 11 bases not matched to a gene. Germline assignment: CDR1 SGDLS and CDR2 YYNGEE. The CDR3 sequence is CASSVGLAGENLAYEQYF. The DNA for the CDR3 is TGTGCCAGCAGCGTAGGCCTAGCGGGGGAGAACCTAGCCTACGAGCAGTACTTC.

The chain has TRBV4-1 and TRBJ2-3; 7 positions match TRBD1. The CDR3 runs 15 residues. Unmatched junction bases numbered 2, after V lost 1 base and J lost 1 base. CDR1 MGHRA and CDR2 YSYEKL come from the germline V gene. As DNA, the CDR3 is TGCGCCAGCAGCCAAGTCGGGACAGGCACAGATACGCAGTATTTT. Its translation is CASSQVGTGTDTQYF.

The chain couples TRBV19 to TRBJ2-7, with 12 bases fitting TRBD1. The CDR3 is 15 amino acids. The V gene's germline CDR1 is LNHDA and CDR2 SQIVND (reference sequence). Trimming at V came to 5 bases and at J to 4 bases, leaving 6 bases not matched to a gene. CDR3: CASSPGQGAAYEQYF. The CDR3 DNA reads TGTGCCAGTAGTCCGGGACAGGGGGCAGCGTACGAGCAGTACTTC.

This chain uses TRBV7-6 with TRBJ2-1; 9 bases map to TRBD1. The J segment lost 3 bases and the V segment lost 1 base, leaving 4 bases of the junction unmatched. The CDR3 has 16 residues. The germline V gene has CDR1 SGHVS and CDR2 FNYEAQ. Here the CDR3 DNA reads TGTGCCAGCAGCTTAGGGGACAGGGCTGTCTACAATGAGCAGTTCTTC. This sequence encodes CASSLGDRAVYNEQFF.

This chain joins TRBV27 and TRBJ2-5, with D possibly being TRBD2 (6 bases). This CDR3 is built from 15 residues. Trimming left V 3 bases short and J 5 bases short, with 16 bases between. Germline-derived CDR1 and CDR2 are MNHEY and SMNVEV (reference sequence). CDR3 residues: CASSFGGGSTETQYF. The CDR3 bases are TGTGCCAGCAGTTTCGGTGGGGGGTCTACTGAGACCCAGTACTTC.

V and J are TRBV18 and TRBJ2-2, with D possibly TRBD2 on 5 matching bases. Trimming pared 3 bases from V and 5 bases from J, leaving 16 bases between. The CDR3 covers 16 residues. Per germline, CDR1 KGHSH and CDR2 LQKENI. The CDR3 loop reads CASSPMLAKGTGELFF. The CDR3 DNA follows: TGTGCCAGCTCACCTATGCTAGCTAAAGGAACCGGGGAGCTGTTTTTT. Combining the CDR3 with reference TRBV18 and TRBJ2-2 gives the whole variable domain NAGVMQNPRHLVRRRGQEARLRCSPMKGHSHVYWYRQLPEEGLKFMVYLQKENIIDESGMPKERFSAEFPKEGPSILRIQQVVRGDSAAYFCASSPMLAKGTGELFFGEGSRLTVL.

This clone was seen only once. The chain has TRBV30 and TRBJ1-2; D remains unclear. The CDR3 length is 13 residues. Germline CDR1 GTSNPN, CDR2 SVGIG (reference sequence). Trimming removed 0 bases at V and 1 base at J, with 6 bases between. The CDR3 reads CAWSVGSNYGYTF. CDR3 nucleotide sequence: TGTGCCTGGAGTGTGGGGAGTAACTATGGCTACACCTTC.

J is TRBJ1-1 and V is TRBV7-5; the DNA was not compared with TRBD1, the D call given in the table. TRBV7-5 represents a pseudogene. The CDR3 is 16 residues long. The CDR3 reads CVRSHKTGGRSTEAFF. The CDR3 bases are TGTGTCAGAAGCCACAAGACAGGGGGCCGGAGCACTGAAGCTTTCTTT.

The chain couples TRBV28 to TRBJ1-2; TRBD1 matches 9 bases. Trimming cost V 5 bases and J 4 bases; bases outside gene matches: 11. The length of the CDR3 is 16 residues. CDR1 is MDHEN and CDR2 is SYDVKM in the germline V gene. The CDR3 protein is CASSDTGQGMGYGYTF. DNA of the CDR3: TGTGCCAGCAGTGATACTGGACAGGGGATGGGCTATGGCTACACCTTC.

This clone was observed a single time. This chain connects TRBV5-4 to TRBJ1-2; 8 nucleotides align to TRBD1. The CDR3 runs 15 residues. V lost 3 bases and J lost 5; bases outside the gene matches: 9. Looked up from germline, CDR1 is SGHNT and CDR2 is YYREEE (reference sequence). CDR3 sequence: CASSSQGQALYGYTF. The CDR3 bases are TGTGCCAGCAGCTCCCAGGGACAGGCTTTATATGGCTACACCTTC.

The J gene is TRBJ1-1, the V gene TRBV28; 7 bases are shared with TRBD1. CDR1 and CDR2 from the germline V gene are MDHEN and SYDVKM. V was pared by 4 bases and J by 6 bases, with 2 bases of the junction left unmatched. The CDR3 spans 12 residues. This CDR3 is CASSYQGAEAFF. The CDR3 nucleotides are TGTGCCAGCAGTTACCAGGGGGCTGAAGCTTTCTTT.

The J gene is TRBJ2-3, the V gene TRBV10-2; 7 bases fit TRBD2. The CDR3 runs to 14 residues. Germline V CDR1 and CDR2: WSHSY, SAAADI. Trimming at V came to 3 bases and at J to 4 bases, leaving 4 bases not matched to a gene. CDR3 in DNA: TGCGCCAGCAGTGACCCGCTAGCGGCAGATACGCAGTATTTT. This gives the protein CASSDPLAADTQYF.

V gene TRBV5-1 combines with J gene TRBJ2-5, with 8 bases aligning to TRBD2. The CDR3 consists of 19 residues. CDR1 and CDR2 from the germline V gene are SGHRS and YFSETQ. J lost 4 bases, V lost 3 bases, and 20 bases had no gene match. CDR3 coding DNA: TGCGCCAGCAGCTCGCCCCGCTTCCGGGGGGGCTTTACGAGAGAGACCCAGTACTTC. Amino acids: CASSSPRFRGGFTRETQYF.

In DNA, the CDR3 is TGTGCCTGGAGTCCGGGACAGGGGGCTCGTGAAAAACTGTTTTTT. Its protein is CAWSPGQGAREKLFF. This chain connects TRBV30 to TRBJ1-4, with 12 bases aligning to TRBD1. The CDR3 consists of 15 residues. With V trimmed by 2 bases and J by 7 bases, 5 bases remained unmatched. Germline CDR1 is GTSNPN and CDR2 is SVGIG (reference sequence).

V is TRBV2 and J is TRBJ2-5; 10 bases fit TRBD1. Germline V CDR1 and CDR2: SNHLY, FYNNEI. CDR3 length: 13 amino acids. With V trimmed by 7 bases and J by 4 bases, 3 bases remained unmatched. The CDR3 nucleotides are TGTGCCAGCACTAGGGACAGGGGAGAGACCCAGTACTTC. It translates to CASTRDRGETQYF.